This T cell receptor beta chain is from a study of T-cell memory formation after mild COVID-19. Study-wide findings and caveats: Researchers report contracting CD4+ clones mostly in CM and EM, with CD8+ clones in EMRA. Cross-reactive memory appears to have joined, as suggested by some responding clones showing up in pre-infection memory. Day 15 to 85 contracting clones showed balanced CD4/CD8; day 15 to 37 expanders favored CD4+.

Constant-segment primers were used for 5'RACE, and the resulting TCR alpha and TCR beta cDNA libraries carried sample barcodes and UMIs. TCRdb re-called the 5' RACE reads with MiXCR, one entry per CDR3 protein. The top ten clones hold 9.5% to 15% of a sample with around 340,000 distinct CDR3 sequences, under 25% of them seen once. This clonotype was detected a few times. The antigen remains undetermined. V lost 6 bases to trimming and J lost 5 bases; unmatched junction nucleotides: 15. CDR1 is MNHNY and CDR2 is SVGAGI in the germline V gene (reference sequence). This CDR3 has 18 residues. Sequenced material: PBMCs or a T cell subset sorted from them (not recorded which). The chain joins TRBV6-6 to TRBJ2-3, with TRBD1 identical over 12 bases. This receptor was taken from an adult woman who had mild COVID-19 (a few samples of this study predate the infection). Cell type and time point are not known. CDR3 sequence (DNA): TGTGCCAGCAGACCCACGACCGGGACAGGGGGCGGTGAAGATACGCAGTATTTT. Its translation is CASRPTTGTGGGEDTQYF.